One sample yielded the 22 T cell receptor beta chains listed below, sequenced in a study of regulatory dendritic cells for organ transplantation. The repertoire was sequenced with immunoSEQ multiplex PCR; TCRdb's copy has only in-frame clones and lacks some. In the table there are about 38,000 clones, 85% to 95% of which are singletons. The material sequenced was naive CD8+ T cells from blood. Subset in this sample: CD45RA+ naive T cells. The receptor source for this set is a human donor in good health.

This chain joins TRBV7-2 and TRBJ1-1; 7 positions match TRBD1. The germline V gene encodes CDR1 SGHTA and CDR2 FQGNSA. This CDR3 region has 15 residues. V lost 5 bases to trimming and J lost 3 bases; unmatched junction nucleotides: 9. CDR3 sequence reads: CASSATGDIYTEAFF. In DNA, the CDR3 is TGTGCCAGCAGCGCAACAGGGGACATATACACTGAAGCTTTCTTT.

This sequence joins TRBV4-3 and TRBJ2-7; TRBD2 aligns across 9 bases. Trimming took 1 base from V and 4 from J; bases not matched to a gene: 5. Per the germline V gene, CDR1 is LGHNA and CDR2 is YSLEER. This CDR3 has 15 amino acids. Written as DNA, the CDR3 is TGCGCCAGCAGCCAAGGGAATAGCGGGAGATACGAGCAGTACTTC. As protein: CASSQGNSGRYEQYF.

This clone appeared once. This chain connects TRBV27 to TRBJ2-7; TRBD1 or TRBD2 may be the D gene (5 bases each). Trimming removed 3 bases from V and 6 bases from J, with 9 bases in between. This CDR3 has 12 residues. Looked up from germline, CDR1 is MNHEY and CDR2 is SMNVEV (reference sequence). CDR3 bases: TGTGCCAGCAGTTTCGGTGGGGGCGAGCAGTACTTC. The encoded protein is CASSFGGGEQYF.

The V call is TRBV27, the J call TRBJ1-5; unclear D gene. CDR3 length equals 13 residues. The V end was cut by 7 bases, the J end by 8 bases, with 15 bases between. Germline V gene sequence: CDR1 MNHEY, CDR2 SMNVEV (reference sequence). CDR3 region: CASKQPFRKPQHF. The DNA for the CDR3 is TGTGCCAGCAAACAACCCTTTAGGAAGCCCCAGCATTTT.

This rearrangement joins TRBV6-5 to TRBJ2-5, with D possibly being TRBD2 (7 bases). This CDR3 is 16 amino acids long. Trimming removed 9 bases at V and 2 bases at J, with 22 bases between. From germline, CDR1 is MNHEY and CDR2 SVGAGI. CDR3 protein: CASNYRTRGGQETQYF. The CDR3 DNA reads as TGTGCCAGTAATTACAGGACAAGGGGGGGTCAAGAGACCCAGTACTTC.

This chain links TRBV27 with TRBJ2-7, with 7 nucleotides matching TRBD1. V was clipped by 3 bases and J by 6 bases; unmatched bases: 8. The CDR3 sequence is 14 residues long. Germline CDR1 is MNHEY and CDR2 is SMNVEV (reference sequence). CDR3 amino acids: CASSLTGLGTEQYF. The CDR3 nucleotides read TGTGCCAGCAGTTTGACAGGGTTGGGAACCGAGCAGTACTTC.

This sequence joins TRBV28 and TRBJ2-2; a possible D gene is TRBD2 (6 bases). V lost 6 bases and J lost 1, with 21 bases in between. The CDR3 runs to 18 residues. Looked up from germline, CDR1 is MDHEN and CDR2 is SYDVKM. CDR3 region: CASSPIELTAGNTGELFF. The CDR3 region has the DNA TGTGCCAGCAGCCCCATCGAACTCACAGCGGGGAACACCGGGGAGCTGTTTTTT.

The chain joins TRBV7-2 to TRBJ1-4; D unclear. V was clipped by 1 base and J by 5 bases, with 14 bases between them. This CDR3 is built from 16 residues. Looked up from germline, CDR1 is SGHTA and CDR2 is FQGNSA. The CDR3 is CASSLGAGVGNEKLFF. CDR3 DNA: TGTGCCAGCAGCTTAGGGGCCGGGGTGGGCAATGAAAAACTGTTTTTT.

This chain uses TRBV9 with TRBJ2-1; D tentatively fits TRBD1 or TRBD2 (6 bases each). Germline CDR1 SGDLS, CDR2 YYNGEE. The CDR3 has 16 amino acids. Trimming left V 3 bases short and J 4 bases short, with 17 bases between. This chain's CDR3 is CASSATGRGMYNEQFF. The CDR3 bases are TGTGCCAGCAGCGCGACAGGTCGCGGGATGTACAATGAGCAGTTCTTC.

The sample holds one count of this clone. The V and J genes are TRBV6-5 and TRBJ2-1; 7 bases fit TRBD1. The CDR3 totals 14 residues. Germline V gene sequence: CDR1 MNHEY, CDR2 SVGAGI. J lost 9 bases, V lost 5 bases, and 10 bases had no gene match. The CDR3 is CASSPDRDLSEQFF. The DNA of the CDR3 is TGTGCCAGCAGTCCAGACAGGGATTTGAGTGAGCAGTTCTTC.

The gene calls are TRBV5-1 and TRBJ2-7; D call uncertain. Germline assignment: CDR1 SGHRS and CDR2 YFSETQ. CDR3 length: 13 residues. The germline V and J ends were trimmed by 0 bases and 1 base, with 5 bases remaining between them. The CDR3 DNA reads TGCGCCAGCAGCTTGGAACATTCCTACGAGCAGTACTTC. This sequence encodes CASSLEHSYEQYF.

This rearrangement joins TRBV13 to TRBJ2-3, with 11 positions matching TRBD2. V was clipped by 2 bases and J by 0 bases; unmatched bases: 4. CDR1 and CDR2 (germline): PRHDT, FYEKMQ (reference sequence). The CDR3 runs 17 residues. The CDR3 sequence: CASSLNLAGGSTDTQYF. The DNA of the CDR3 is TGTGCCAGCAGCTTAAACCTAGCGGGGGGAAGCACAGATACGCAGTATTTT.

The chain joins TRBV25-1 to TRBJ1-1; TRBD1 agrees at 8 bases. Germline lookup yields CDR1 MGHDK and CDR2 SYGVNS. The CDR3 runs to 15 residues. The J segment lost 0 bases and the V segment lost 3 bases, leaving 3 bases of the junction unmatched. DNA for the CDR3: TGTGCCAGCAGTGACGGACAGGGCATGAACACTGAAGCTTTCTTT. Encoded protein: CASSDGQGMNTEAFF.

The gene calls are TRBV5-6 and TRBJ1-6; 8 bases fit TRBD1. V lost 0 bases, J lost 12 bases, and 2 bases stayed unmatched. The CDR3 extends over 13 amino acids. The germline CDR1 and CDR2 sequences are SGHDT and YYEEEE. For the CDR3, the DNA is TGTGCCAGCAGCTTGGCGGGACAGGAACCCCTCCACTTT. Its translation is CASSLAGQEPLHF.

The chain carries TRBV9 and TRBJ1-1, with 11 bases aligning to TRBD1. Germline V gene data show CDR1 as SGDLS and CDR2 as YYNGEE. The V gene end was trimmed by 2 bases and the J gene end by 5 bases; junction bases not matched to a gene: 5. The CDR3 has 15 amino acids. CDR3 bases: TGTGCCAGCAGCGTCGGACAGGGGGCGGGAACTGAAGCTTTCTTT. This translates into CASSVGQGAGTEAFF.

This sequence joins TRBV5-6 and TRBJ2-3, with TRBD2 matching 10 bases. V lost 4 bases to trimming and J lost 6 bases; unmatched junction nucleotides: 8. The CDR3 is 15 amino acids. Germline V lookup: CDR1 SGHDT, CDR2 YYEEEE. The CDR3 DNA is TGTGCCAGCAGCCATCTAGCGGGGGCCCCGGATACGCAGTATTTT. Translated: CASSHLAGAPDTQYF.

The rearrangement joins TRBV19 to TRBJ2-7, with 9 nucleotides matching TRBD1. The CDR3 loop spans 15 amino acids. Germline V gene lookup returns CDR1 LNHDA and CDR2 SQIVND (reference sequence). V trimming: 1 base; J trimming: 6 bases; junction bases outside the gene matches: 7. The CDR3 loop reads CASSIVGTGYGEQYF. CDR3 sequence (DNA): TGTGCCAGTAGTATAGTCGGGACAGGGTATGGCGAGCAGTACTTC.

V and J are TRBV6-6 and TRBJ2-7; D is undetermined. The germline V and J ends were trimmed by 5 bases and 3 bases, with 17 bases remaining between them. The germline CDR1 and CDR2 sequences are MNHNY and SVGAGI (reference sequence). This CDR3 has 15 residues. The CDR3 DNA sequence: TGTGCCAGCAGTAGTTTCTTGGGCGGAGACTACGAGCAGTACTTC. It codes for CASSSFLGGDYEQYF.

The chain recombines TRBV28 with TRBJ2-7; 7 bases are a match to TRBD1. The V gene end was trimmed by 3 bases and the J gene end by 3 bases; junction bases not matched to a gene: 5. Germline V gene lookup returns CDR1 MDHEN and CDR2 SYDVKM. The CDR3 has 14 residues. CDR3 residues: CASSFTGDSYEQYF. DNA for the CDR3: TGTGCCAGCAGTTTTACAGGGGATAGCTACGAGCAGTACTTC.

This chain links TRBV7-2 with TRBJ2-1; 10 nucleotides line up with TRBD2. This CDR3 is built from 15 residues. The V gene end was trimmed by 8 bases and the J gene end by 2 bases; junction bases not matched to a gene: 6. Germline V gene data show CDR1 as SGHTA and CDR2 as FQGNSA. The chain's CDR3 is CASGHLAGAYNEQFF. In DNA form, the CDR3 reads TGTGCCAGCGGACATCTAGCGGGAGCCTACAATGAGCAGTTCTTC.

The rearrangement joins TRBV27 to TRBJ2-7, with 8 bases that match TRBD2. Germline V gene sequence: CDR1 MNHEY, CDR2 SMNVEV (reference sequence). The CDR3 spans 14 residues. V was pared by 5 bases and J by 3 bases, with 6 bases of the junction left unmatched. CDR3 sequence reads: CASSLTGTSYEQYF. In DNA form, the CDR3 reads TGTGCCAGCAGTCTAACCGGGACTAGCTACGAGCAGTACTTC.

The V and J genes are TRBV27 and TRBJ1-2; a possible D gene is TRBD1 (5 bases). Germline assignment: CDR1 MNHEY and CDR2 SMNVEV (reference sequence). This CDR3 is built from 14 residues. Between the trimmed V and J ends, which lost 5 bases and 0 bases, there was a span of 10 bases. In DNA, the CDR3 is TGTGCCAGCAGTCAAGACAGAGCTAACTATGGCTACACCTTC. Protein product: CASSQDRANYGYTF.